This TCR beta chain derives from a study of cytomegalovirus exposure and HLA in healthy donors. Findings and limits, study-wide: With DRB1 most and HLA-C fewest, TCR association rates differed between HLA loci in a later analysis.

This CDR3 has 13 residues. Germline CDR1 and CDR2: GTSNPN and SVGIG (reference sequence). V lost 3 bases to trimming and J lost 8 bases, with 16 bases between them. A word on this clone: Its antigen is not identified.

PCR involved 60 Vbeta and 13 Jbeta primers. Sequencing was performed with immunoSEQ multiplex PCR; in TCRdb, only in-frame clones are kept and a portion is missing. The sample shows 25,000 to 35,000 clones, roughly 60% of them seen only once. The chain joins TRBV30 to TRBJ1-1, with TRBD1 as a possible D gene (5 bases). The sample consisted of PBMCs. This clonotype was obtained from a man aged 45-65 years in good health and CMV-seropositive. CDR3 sequence (DNA): TGTGCCTGGAGCGTGCAGAGGAAGGGGGAAGCTTTCTTT. Its translation is CAWSVQRKGEAFF.